Given below is one T cell receptor beta chain in context. There is no known antigen for this receptor. No base qualities exist here, and no much larger clone lies one base off it. The data are from a study of cytomegalovirus exposure and HLA in healthy donors (dated by TCRdb to 2017 to 2019). About the study as a whole: In an earlier analysis of roughly 500 of the donors, 276 Gb of sequence data and 100 million or so unique TCR beta sequences from 150 million to 200 million T cells were reported. Approximately 310 gigabases of sequencing data and tens of millions of unique TCR sequences were included in an early release covering roughly 600 HLA-typed donors. Of the roughly 400 genotyped donors, over 65% fell in the genetic ancestry cluster associated with self-reported Caucasian donors. The study was designed to test whether signatures of past pathogen exposure could be identified by cataloging public T cell receptors. The study profiled the T cell repertoires of fewer than 850 subjects by immunosequencing and related them to cytomegalovirus serostatus. In addition to the first cohort of 666 subjects, a separate validation cohort of 120 different subjects was used. To predict cytomegalovirus infection status, the study brought together high-throughput TCR immunosequencing, statistical association of individual TCRs with disease status, and machine learning. A later analysis re-examined previously published TCR beta repertoires from about 670 donors and added high-resolution HLA genotyping to investigate patterns of TCR occurrence. The later analysis used no new phenotypic data to find candidate immune exposures, relying instead on TCR beta sequences and their occurrence across donors. In an earlier analysis of roughly 540 of the donors, high-throughput TCR beta sequencing was used to judge whether each TCR beta V gene segment behaved as functional or pseudogenic. Alongside the repertoire data, information on donor age, sex, ethnicity and CMV serostatus was compiled. Genome-wide SNP genotypes for about 55% of the roughly 670 donors were used in a later genetic analysis, which treated that subset as a discovery cohort. All discovery cohort repertoires had been generated using a single sequencing platform. HLA typing included class I and class II loci at four-digit resolution. Typing coverage differed by locus: A, B, C, DRB1 and DQB1 were typed in about 629-630 donors, DQA1 in 500 to 550, DPA1 in around 610, and DPB1 in roughly 450. About five DR-DQ haplotypes were treated as single units for association and clustering because of strong linkage in the cohort. Among some 410 genotyped donors of the cohort, an average of about 240,000 unique TCR beta nucleotide sequences was sequenced per donor, of which about 20% were non-productive.

The method was the immunoSEQ multiplex PCR assay. A mixture of 60 forward primers for TCR Vbeta segments and 13 reverse primers for TCR Jbeta segments was used in the multiplex PCR. The CDR3 region of rearranged TCR beta genes was amplified from genomic DNA with a multiplex PCR assay. The amplified TCR beta libraries were sequenced on the Illumina HiSeq System as 87-base-pair reads. As for the original processing: Across the roughly 600 repertoires, a later analysis counted around 80 million unique TCR beta chains, around 10 million of which were shared by at least two donors. To remove PCR and sequencing errors, raw reads were error-corrected and collapsed into unique sequences using a nearest-neighbor algorithm that merged closely related sequences. To assign V, D and J gene segments, CDR3 sequences were aligned to IMGT reference sequences. For a sequence to be retained, at least a six-nucleotide match to both a V gene segment and a J gene segment was required. Rearrangements were classified as productive when the CDR3 lacked stop codons and remained in frame with V and J, and all other rearrangements were classified as non-productive. CDR3 was defined by IMGT convention, running from the second conserved V-encoded cysteine to the conserved J-encoded phenylalanine. In an earlier analysis of 587 of the donors, sequences lacking an unambiguous match to a single V gene segment were excluded. In an earlier analysis of approximately 610 of the donors, V segments were called functional above 56.7% productive rearrangements and were called segregating when the between-donor standard deviation exceeded 5%. A statistical classification framework was built to diagnose cytomegalovirus status from the catalog of TCR beta chain sequences. A later analysis assigned V and J genes by comparing TCR nucleotide sequences with IMGT/GENE-DB human TR gene sequences. Using the TCRdist pipeline, a later analysis assigned CDR3 sequences along with most-parsimonious VDJ recombination scenarios. A later analysis defined each TCR beta chain by its CDR3 amino acid sequence plus V-gene family, and excluded reads lacking a unique V-gene family. To address suspected cross-contamination and a sequencing artifact, a later analysis removed under 600 highly shared, low-generation-probability nucleotide sequences. In a later analysis, a clonal expansion index for each public chain was calculated from normalized within-repertoire ranks of inferred template counts. A later analysis computed generation probabilities with a VDJ recombination model fitted to out-of-frame rearrangements, and checked the results against IGoR. Hypergeometric tests were used in a later analysis to score TCR-TCR, TCR-HLA and TCR-CMV co-occurrence, with a repertoire-size bias correction applied to the TCR pairs. False discovery rates were estimated in a later analysis by permuting HLA or CMV assignments 20 times. In a later analysis, co-occurring TCRs were grouped with DBSCAN, and TCRdist sequence similarity was added when clustering was performed within HLA-allele-positive subsets. Repertoires with fewer than 30,000 or more than 120,000 public chains were left out of co-occurrence clustering, as were about 5 repertoires with anomalous nucleotide sharing. What TCRdb holds here is the immuneACCESS table cut down to in-frame rearrangements. Part of the clones is not present; checked against another copy, under half of the missing clones reflect an unresolved V gene, and the others are unexplained. The V and J calls and clone size are taken from that table; D and trimming were inferred from the DNA. The sample profile shows approximately 290,000 clones; over 70% of them were found once. About 0.28% of the sample is taken by the ten largest.

What the study reported, not specific to this receptor: In a later analysis, TCR association rates were found to vary across HLA loci, with the most associated TCRs seen for DRB1 alleles and the fewest for HLA-C alleles. Presence/absence analyses assumed roughly uniform sequencing depth across donors, an assumption that may not hold. Broadly in line with IMGT annotations, most TCR beta V segments showed up in productive rearrangements about 90% or about 30% of the time in an earlier analysis of 450 to 600 of the donors. In a later analysis, more than 15,000 TCR beta sequences were associated with specific HLA alleles at a false discovery rate of 0.05. When HLA alleles, especially DR and DQ, strongly co-occurred, attributing TCR associations to individual alleles was difficult. Most TCR sequences were observed very rarely across donors, whereas some public TCRs were present in many individuals. In the study, approximately 150 TCR beta chains were listed as associated with cytomegalovirus. Linkage disequilibrium might explain the correlated functional status among segregating V segments, but an unknown experimental factor could not be ruled out. According to a later genetic analysis, donors in an Asian-associated ancestry cluster had fewer N-insertions in productive TCRs than the approximately 630-donor mean. A further reported finding was that TCR beta sequences accurately predicted the HLA-A and HLA-B alleles for most subjects in the first cohort. CMV serostatus was the only immune exposure information available for the cohort. Compared with equally common non-associated chains, HLA-associated TCR beta chains in a later analysis were more clonally expanded and had lower generation probabilities. Because HLA typing was unavailable for some donors at each locus, only the typed subset was used in association tests. A few of the identified cytomegalovirus-associated TCR beta chains were confirmed in vitro to be specific for cytomegalovirus antigens. A later analysis reported that several top co-occurrence clusters appeared linked to parvovirus B19, influenza, CMV and Epstein-Barr virus. Only TCR beta chains were sequenced in this cohort, and the absence of alpha or paired-chain data limited detectable features. V-gene and J-gene trimming of TCR beta chains was associated with a missense DCLRE1C variant in a later genetic analysis, and the association was replicated in an independent cohort. Because the 87-base-pair reads could not distinguish some IMGT-functional V segments, including TRBV6-2 and TRBV6-3, those segments were excluded. According to a later analysis, most CMV-associated TCR beta chains appeared to be HLA-restricted, and the HLA associations seemed to be driven largely by CMV exposure. A cluster of highly shared sequence variants was judged likely to represent a technical artifact of the sequencing pipeline. Over 15 rarely observed V segments, including chromosome 9 orphons, were excluded from the earlier analysis of some 590 of the donors because counts were too low. The classifier was reported to diagnose cytomegalovirus status with high specificity and sensitivity in both the original cohort and the validation cohort. It was suggested by the authors that the approach could potentially be generalized to other disease states and immunological phenotypes.

Ends trimmed: V by 0 bases, J by 9 bases; bases unmatched to a gene: 6. The CDR3 sequence holds 16 residues, the cysteine and phenylalanine included. The sequence is cut down to CDR3 DNA, 48 bases in frame from base 1. The germline V gene provides CDR1 LGHNA and CDR2 YNFKEQ. The cohort consisted of fewer than 700 healthy bone marrow donors. At the time of sampling, every cohort member was nominally healthy, though immune exposures that went unrecorded were likely present. The donor was CMV seronegative and was included in the group of about 350 seronegative cohort members. Every donor gave a peripheral blood sample, and the peripheral blood mononuclear cells from that sample were used for TCR beta sequencing. Genomic DNA extraction from the blood cell samples was performed with the Qiagen DNeasy Blood Extraction Kit.

The sequenced sample was PBMCs. The clonotype comes from a girl aged 2 to 10 in good health and CMV-seronegative. The rearranged chain carries TRBV4-2 and TRBJ2-1, with 12 central nucleotides matching TRBD2. The DNA is TGTGCCAGCAGCCAAGATCTGCTAGCGGGAGGGGTTGAGCAGTTCTTC. The resulting protein is CASSQDLLAGGVEQFF.